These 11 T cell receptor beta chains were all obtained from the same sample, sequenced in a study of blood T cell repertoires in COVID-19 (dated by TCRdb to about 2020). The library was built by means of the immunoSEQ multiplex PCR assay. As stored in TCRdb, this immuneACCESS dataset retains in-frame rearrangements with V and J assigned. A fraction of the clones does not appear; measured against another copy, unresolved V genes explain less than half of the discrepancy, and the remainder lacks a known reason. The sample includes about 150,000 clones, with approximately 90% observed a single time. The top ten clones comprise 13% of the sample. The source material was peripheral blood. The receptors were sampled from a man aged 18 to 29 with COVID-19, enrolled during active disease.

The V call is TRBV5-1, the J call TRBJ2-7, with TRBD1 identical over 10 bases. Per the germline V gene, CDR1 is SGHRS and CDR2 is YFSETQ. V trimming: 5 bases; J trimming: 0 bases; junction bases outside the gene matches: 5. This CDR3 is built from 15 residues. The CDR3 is CASSRDRGSSYEQYF. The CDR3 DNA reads TGCGCCAGCAGTAGGGACAGGGGATCCTCCTACGAGCAGTACTTC.

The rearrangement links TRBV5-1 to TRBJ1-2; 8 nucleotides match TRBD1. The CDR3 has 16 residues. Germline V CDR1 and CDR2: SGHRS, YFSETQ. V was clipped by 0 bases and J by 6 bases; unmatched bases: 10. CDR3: CASSLAAGGTGDGYTF. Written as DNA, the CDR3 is TGCGCCAGCAGCTTGGCGGCCGGTGGGACAGGCGATGGCTACACCTTC.

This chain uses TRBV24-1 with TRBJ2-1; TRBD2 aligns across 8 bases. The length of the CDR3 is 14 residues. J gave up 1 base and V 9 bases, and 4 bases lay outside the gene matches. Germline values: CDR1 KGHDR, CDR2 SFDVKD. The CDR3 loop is CATQSGSSYNEQFF. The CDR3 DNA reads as TGTGCCACCCAAAGCGGGAGTTCCTACAATGAGCAGTTCTTC.

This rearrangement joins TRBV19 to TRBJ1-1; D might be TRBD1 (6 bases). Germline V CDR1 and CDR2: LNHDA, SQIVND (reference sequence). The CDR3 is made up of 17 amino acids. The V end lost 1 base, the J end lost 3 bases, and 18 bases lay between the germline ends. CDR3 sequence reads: CASSIGLGGQLYTEAFF. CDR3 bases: TGTGCCAGTAGTATAGGACTCGGTGGACAGCTCTACACTGAAGCTTTCTTT.

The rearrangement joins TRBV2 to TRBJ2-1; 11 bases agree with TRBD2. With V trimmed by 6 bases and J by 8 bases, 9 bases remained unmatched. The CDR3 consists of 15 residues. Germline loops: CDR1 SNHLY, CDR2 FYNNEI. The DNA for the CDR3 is TGTGCCAGCAGGTCTACTAGCGGGAGTGAGCATGAGCAGTTCTTC. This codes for CASRSTSGSEHEQFF.

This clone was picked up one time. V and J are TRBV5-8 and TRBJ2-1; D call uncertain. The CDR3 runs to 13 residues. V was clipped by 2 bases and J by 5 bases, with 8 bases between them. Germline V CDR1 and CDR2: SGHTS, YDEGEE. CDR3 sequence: CASSLDTDNEQFF. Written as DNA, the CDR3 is TGTGCCAGCAGCTTAGACACAGACAATGAGCAGTTCTTC.

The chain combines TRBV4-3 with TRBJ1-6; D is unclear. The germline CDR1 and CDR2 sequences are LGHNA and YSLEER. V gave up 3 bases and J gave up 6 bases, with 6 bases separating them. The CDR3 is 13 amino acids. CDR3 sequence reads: CASSHFPNSPLHF. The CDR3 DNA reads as TGCGCCAGCAGCCACTTCCCTAATTCACCCCTCCACTTT.

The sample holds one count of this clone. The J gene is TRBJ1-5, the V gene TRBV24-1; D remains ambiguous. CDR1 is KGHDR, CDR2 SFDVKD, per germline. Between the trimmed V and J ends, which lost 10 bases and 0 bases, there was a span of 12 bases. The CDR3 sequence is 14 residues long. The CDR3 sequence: CATRGPYSNQPQHF. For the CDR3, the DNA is TGTGCCACTCGGGGTCCATATAGCAATCAGCCCCAGCATTTT.

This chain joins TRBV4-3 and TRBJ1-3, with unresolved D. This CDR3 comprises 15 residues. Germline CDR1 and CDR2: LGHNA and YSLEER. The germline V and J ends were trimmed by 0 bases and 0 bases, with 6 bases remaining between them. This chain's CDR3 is CASSQDRLSGNTIYF. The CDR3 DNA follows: TGCGCCAGCAGCCAAGATCGACTCTCTGGAAACACCATATATTTT.

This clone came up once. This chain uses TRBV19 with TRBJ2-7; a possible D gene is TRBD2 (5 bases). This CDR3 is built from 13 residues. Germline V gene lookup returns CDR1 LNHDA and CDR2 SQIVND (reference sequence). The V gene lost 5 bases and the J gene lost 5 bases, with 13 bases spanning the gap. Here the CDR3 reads CASSPETTHEQYF. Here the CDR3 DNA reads TGTGCCAGTAGTCCGGAGACTACTCACGAGCAGTACTTC.

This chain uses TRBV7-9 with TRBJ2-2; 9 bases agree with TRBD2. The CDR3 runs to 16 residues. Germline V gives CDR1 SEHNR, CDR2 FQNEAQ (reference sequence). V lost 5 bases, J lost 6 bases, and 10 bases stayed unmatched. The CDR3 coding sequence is TGTGCCAGCAGCACTCTGAGCGGGAGGAAGCCCGGGGAGCTGTTTTTT. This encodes CASSTLSGRKPGELFF.